The source of this T cell receptor (beta chain) is a study of T cell repertoires in cytomegalovirus infection. Across the study: From public TCR beta signatures came an indication of both CMV infection and matching HLA type.

Concerning this clonotype: Its antigen is still unknown.

Study-level findings and limits: The study identified carriers of CMV plus the relevant HLA from cumulative public TCR beta family frequency. CMV-specific TCR beta clonotypes restricted by HLA-C dominated the ex vivo response.

TCRdb analysed the reads with MiXCR anew, one entry per CDR3 protein. Seen here are roughly 140,000 distinct CDR3 sequences, roughly a quarter observed once, and the top ten hold over 9.5%. The germline V gene encodes CDR1 SGHRS and CDR2 YFSETQ. CDR3 length: 15 amino acids. The V gene end was trimmed by 4 bases and the J gene end by 2 bases; junction bases not matched to a gene: 8. The sample was PBMCs. The gene calls are TRBV5-1 and TRBJ1-1, with 7 bases aligning to TRBD1. This receptor was obtained from a human donor in good health (CMV status not recorded). Some clones in this sample may be carry-over from other donors' samples. The CDR3 here is CASSPRGQLNTEAFF. DNA of the CDR3: TGCGCCAGCAGCCCTAGGGGGCAGCTAAACACTGAAGCTTTCTTT.